This T cell receptor (beta chain) was found in a study of tumor-infiltrating lymphocytes in primary liver carcinoma. Background on the study: Stage T1-T3 N0M0 and a size of 4.2 to 10 cm characterized the tumors. Notes on the study in general: Lesser overlap characterized tumor-adjacent and tumor-blood pairs relative to tumor region pairs. Tumors and blood were compared for top-250-clone fraction, and tumors had the significantly higher value (p = 0.039).

Worth noting for this clonotype: Its matching antigen is unknown. At one of its ends the junction is not consistent with the germline gene, which may arise from a read error.

Starting material for RNA and DNA co-extraction consisted of roughly 19-30 mg of unsorted bulk tissue. Making TCR beta cDNA involved roughly 500 ng total RNA and a constant-region primer. The TCR beta library was amplified through three nested multiplex PCR rounds in a modified ARM-PCR procedure. Researchers ran the first two PCR rounds for approximately 10 cycles each with TRBV1-TRBV30 forward primers and a C-beta reverse primer. TCRdb used MiXCR to reprocess the multiplex PCR reads, holding one entry per CDR3 protein. The sample lists roughly 100,000 distinct CDR3 sequences, roughly 80% occurring once. CDR3 size: 16 residues. Germline CDR1 and CDR2: SQVTM and ANQGSEA.

The sequence was obtained from a man aged 35 to 55 with primary liver carcinoma and hepatitis B virus infection. The chain links TRBV29-1 to TRBJ2-2; D is perhaps TRBD1 or TRBD2 (6 bases each). The sample was liver tumor tissue from sampling region 3. Subset reported: tumor region T3, left-lateral pole. The DNA for the CDR3 is TGCAGCGTTGAAGGGTTGGACAGTGTGGGCACGGGGGAGTTGTTTTTT. It specifies CSVEGLDSVGTGELFF.